These 4 T cell receptor beta chains were sequenced from one sample in a study of shared T cell receptors in the human thymus. Some clones are missing from TCRdb's copy, which holds only in-frame ones; the method was immunoSEQ multiplex PCR. The table has about 730,000 clones, approximately 85% seen once. The sample also formed part of further work on human thymus T cells.

Material: thymocytes. These receptors all stem from a girl under two years old with a congenital heart defect.

The chain carries TRBV4-3 and TRBJ1-1; D possibly corresponds to TRBD1 (5 bases). There are 15 residues in the CDR3. The germline gives CDR1 LGHNA, CDR2 YSLEER. The V end lost 0 bases, the J end lost 4 bases, and 12 bases lay between the germline ends. CDR3 amino acids: CASSQDFCQGTEAFF. DNA for the CDR3: TGCGCCAGCAGCCAAGATTTTTGTCAGGGCACTGAAGCTTTCTTT.

This chain links TRBV5-5 with TRBJ2-3; D is uncertain. The V end was cut by 3 bases, the J end by 2 bases, with 22 bases between. CDR3 size: 18 residues. Germline V gene sequence: CDR1 SGHKS, CDR2 YYEKEE (reference sequence). The CDR3 DNA reads TGTGCCAGCAGCTCGGCAGGCGCAGTCCCTTACAACACAGATACGCAGTATTTT. This codes for CASSSAGAVPYNTDTQYF.

The chain carries TRBV6-5 and TRBJ1-4; D is unresolved. The germline V gene has CDR1 MNHEY and CDR2 SVGAGI. V gave up 10 bases and J gave up 6 bases, with 15 bases separating them. This CDR3 comprises 13 residues. In DNA form, the CDR3 reads TGTGCCACCCGAGGAGGGAGTTATGAAAAACTGTTTTTT. It translates to CATRGGSYEKLFF.

Comment on this clone: The same CDR3 also results from other DNA sequences found in this sample. V is TRBV20-1 and J is TRBJ1-2; D remains unclear. This CDR3 has 9 residues. The V gene lost 4 bases and the J gene lost 6 bases, with 3 bases spanning the gap. CDR1 is DFQATT and CDR2 is SNEGSKA in the germline V gene (reference sequence). CDR3 coding DNA: TGCAGTGCTACTGATGGCTACACCTTC. This codes for CSATDGYTF.